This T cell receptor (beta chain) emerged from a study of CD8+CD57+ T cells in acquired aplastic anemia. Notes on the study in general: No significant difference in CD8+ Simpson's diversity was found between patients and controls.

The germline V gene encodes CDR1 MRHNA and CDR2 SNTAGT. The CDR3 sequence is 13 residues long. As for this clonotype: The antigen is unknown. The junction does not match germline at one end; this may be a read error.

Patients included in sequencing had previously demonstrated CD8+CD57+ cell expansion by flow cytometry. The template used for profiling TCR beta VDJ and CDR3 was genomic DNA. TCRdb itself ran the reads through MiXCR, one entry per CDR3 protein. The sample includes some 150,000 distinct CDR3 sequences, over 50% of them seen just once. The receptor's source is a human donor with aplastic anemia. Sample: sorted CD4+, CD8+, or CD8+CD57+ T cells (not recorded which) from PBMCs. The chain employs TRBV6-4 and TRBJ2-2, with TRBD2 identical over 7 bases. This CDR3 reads CASSSTSAGGLFF. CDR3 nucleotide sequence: TGTGCCAGCAGCTCAACTAGCGCCGGGGGGCTGTTTTTT.